These T cell receptor beta chains were read from a single sample in a study of blood T cell repertoires in COVID-19. Sequencing used immunoSEQ multiplex PCR; TCRdb keeps in-frame clones, though not all of them. Of under 200,000 clones listed, roughly nine tenths are singletons. The sequencing sample was made of peripheral blood. These receptors came from a woman aged 70-85 years with acute or convalescent COVID-19. Both conserved end residues are part of each CDR3. D genes are given only for firm matches. Some rows have no size entry. The others give once, few or many, or a class for an expanded clone.

abundance,v_gene,d_gene,j_gene,CDR3nt,CDR3aa
.,TRBV10-3,.,TRBJ1-1,TGTGCCATCAGTGAGTCGAATGGTGGGGGGGGTGAAGCTTTCTTT,CAISESNGGGGEAFF
.,TRBV6-5,TRBD2,TRBJ2-1,TGTGCCAGCAGTTACTCGTTACAAGCGGGAGGATCAAGTAGGTTCTTC,CASSYSLQAGGSSRFF
.,TRBV5-4,.,TRBJ1-6,TGTGCCAGCAGCGGAGGAGCGGGGGCGCAGAATTCACCCCTCCACTTT,CASSGGAGAQNSPLHF
.,TRBV5-1,TRBD2,TRBJ2-5,TGCGCCAGCAGCATAGGGACTAGCGGAGAGACCCAGTACTTC,CASSIGTSGETQYF
few,TRBV12-3/TRBV12-4,.,TRBJ2-1,TGTGCCAGCAGGCAGGGTGGCAATGAGCAGTTCTTC,CASRQGGNEQFF
once,TRBV3-1/TRBV3-2,.,TRBJ2-3,TGTGCCAGCAGCCAAGGGATTAGTAGCGAGTCAGATACGCAGTATTTT,CASSQGISSESDTQYF
.,TRBV19,.,TRBJ1-5,TGTGCCAGTAGGTTGGGACACTATAGCAATCAGCCCCAGCATTTT,CASRLGHYSNQPQHF
.,TRBV3-1/TRBV3-2,.,TRBJ2-5,TGTGCCAGCAGCCAGTGGGGGCCAGAGACCCAGTACTTC,CASSQWGPETQYF
.,TRBV5-4,.,TRBJ1-2,TGTGCCAGCAGCTGGGCCTATGGCTACACCTTC,CASSWAYGYTF
.,TRBV6-6,TRBD1,TRBJ1-5,TGTGCCAGCAGTAATCAGGGGGCGGTTCAGCCCCAGCATTTT,CASSNQGAVQPQHF
.,TRBV27,TRBD1,TRBJ1-6,TGTGCCAGCAGTGTGGGACAGGGCTATAATTCACCCCTCCACTTT,CASSVGQGYNSPLHF
.,TRBV7-8,TRBD1,TRBJ2-2,TGTGCCACCGGACAGGAACGCACCGGGGAGCTGTTTTTT,CATGQERTGELFF
once,TRBV6-1,TRBD1,TRBJ1-1,TGTGCCAGCAGCTCGGGACAGGGGATGAACACTGAAGCTTTCTTT,CASSSGQGMNTEAFF
.,TRBV6-2/TRBV6-3,TRBD2,TRBJ2-7,TGTGCCAGCAGCTTCACTAGCGGGAGGGCCTCCGAGCAGTACTTC,CASSFTSGRASEQYF
.,TRBV28,TRBD1,TRBJ1-1,TGTGCCAGCAGGCTGGACAGGCCCACTGAAGCTTTCTTT,CASRLDRPTEAFF
few,TRBV6-1,.,TRBJ1-3,TGTGCCAGCAGTGAAGCATGGGGGGGAAGTGGAAACACCATATATTTT,CASSEAWGGSGNTIYF
.,TRBV18,.,TRBJ2-7,TGTGCCAGCTCACCACGGGCAGGGGATACCTACGAGCAGTACTTC,CASSPRAGDTYEQYF
.,TRBV7-8,TRBD1,TRBJ1-5,TGTGCCAGCAGCTTCCGGACAGGGGGCTTGAATCAGCCCCAGCATTTT,CASSFRTGGLNQPQHF
.,TRBV5-4,TRBD2,TRBJ2-1,TGTGCCAGCAGCCTTGGGACTAGCGGGAACTCATACAATGAGCAGTTCTTC,CASSLGTSGNSYNEQFF
.,TRBV14,TRBD1,TRBJ1-1,TGTGCCAGCAGCCAGCGGACAGGGGGGAACACTGAAGCTTTCTTT,CASSQRTGGNTEAFF
.,TRBV5-4,TRBD1,TRBJ1-6,TGTGCCAGCAGCCCAACAGGGGGCAACTATAATTCACCCCTCCACTTT,CASSPTGGNYNSPLHF
.,TRBV6-2/TRBV6-3,TRBD1,TRBJ2-5,TGTGCCAGCAGTCGACAGGGAAGGGAGACCCAGTACTTC,CASSRQGRETQYF
.,TRBV10-2,TRBD1,TRBJ2-6,TGCGCCAGCAGTGGCCGGACAGGGGACGCCTCTGGGGCCAACGTCCTGACTTTC,CASSGRTGDASGANVLTF
once,TRBV29-1,TRBD1,TRBJ1-1,TGCAGCGCCGGGACAGGGAACACTGAAGCTTTCTTT,CSAGTGNTEAFF
.,TRBV2,.,TRBJ1-2,TGTGCCAGCAGTGTGGCAGTCAGAGGCTACACCTTC,CASSVAVRGYTF
.,TRBV3-1/TRBV3-2,.,TRBJ1-4,TGTGCCAGCAGCCAAGTGAGAGGGCCAAGCGGAAAACTGTTTTTT,CASSQVRGPSGKLFF
.,TRBV5-1,.,TRBJ2-7,TGCGCCAGCAGCATGGGACATTCAAGATCCTACGAGCAGTACTTC,CASSMGHSRSYEQYF
.,TRBV18,TRBD1,TRBJ1-2,TGTGCCAGCTCACCACGACAGGGAAACCACTATGGCTACACCTTC,CASSPRQGNHYGYTF
.,TRBV5-1,TRBD1,TRBJ2-4,TGCGCCAGCAGCTTTTCGGGACAGGGGGCCGTAGCCAAAAACATTCAGTACTTC,CASSFSGQGAVAKNIQYF
.,TRBV19,.,TRBJ1-2,TGTGCCAGTAGTATAGATCCCACAGGCCTCCACTATGGCTACACCTTC,CASSIDPTGLHYGYTF
.,TRBV6-5,.,TRBJ1-4,TGTGCCAGCAGTTATCTGGGGCTCGGTGAAAAACTGTTTTTT,CASSYLGLGEKLFF
.,TRBV5-1,.,TRBJ1-2,TGCGCCAGCAGCGGGGGGACGGAATACTATGGCTACACCTTC,CASSGGTEYYGYTF
few,TRBV28,TRBD1,TRBJ1-4,TGTGCCAGCAGTTTAGACAGGGGAAGAAAGGCTTTT,CASSLDRGRKAF
.,TRBV6-6,TRBD1,TRBJ1-2,TGTGCCAGCAGTCAACCGTCGGGACAGAATGGCTACACCTTC,CASSQPSGQNGYTF
.,TRBV5-1,.,TRBJ2-3,TGCGCCAGCAGCCCCCAGGGAGATACGCAGTATTTT,CASSPQGDTQYF
.,TRBV9,TRBD1,TRBJ2-7,TGTGCCAGCAGCTCAGGGGGCCTTGGGGCCTACGAGCAGTACTTC,CASSSGGLGAYEQYF
.,TRBV2,TRBD1,TRBJ2-1,TGTGCCAGCAGACTACAGGGGCCAGGGTTCTTC,CASRLQGPGFF
few,TRBV7-2,.,TRBJ1-4,TGTGCCAGCAGCTCTCAGGGAGGGACTAATGAAAAACTGTTTTTT,CASSSQGGTNEKLFF
.,TRBV11-2,.,TRBJ1-1,TGTGCCAGCAGCCCAACAGGGTTTCTCACTGAAGCTTTCTTT,CASSPTGFLTEAFF
.,TRBV11-3,TRBD2,TRBJ2-5,TGTGCCAGCGGTACGACTAGCGGGAGGGGAGAGACCCAGTACTTC,CASGTTSGRGETQYF
.,TRBV10-3,TRBD1,TRBJ1-6,TGTGCCATCAGGGGAACAGGGGATTCACCCCTCCACTTT,CAIRGTGDSPLHF
.,TRBV9,.,TRBJ2-6,TGTGCCAGCAGCGTCTACGGGACTGGGGCCAACGTCCTGACTTTC,CASSVYGTGANVLTF
.,TRBV6-5,.,TRBJ1-5,TGTGCCAGCAGAGGAGTTGGTCAGCCCCAGCATTTT,CASRGVGQPQHF
many,TRBV6-1,.,TRBJ2-5,TGTGCCAGCAGTGAAGCGCAGGCAGGGGTTTCAGAGACCCAGTACTTC,CASSEAQAGVSETQYF
.,TRBV29-1,.,TRBJ1-1,TGCAGCGTTGAAGGGCAGTCGAACACTGAAGCTTTCTTT,CSVEGQSNTEAFF
.,TRBV15,.,TRBJ2-2,TGTGCCACCAGCAGAGATACAAATCCCCCGATCACCGGGGAGCTGTTTTTT,CATSRDTNPPITGELFF
once,TRBV7-9,.,TRBJ2-1,TGTGCCAGCAGCCCCAACTACAAACTAGCGGGACAGGGAGTCTTC,CASSPNYKLAGQGVF
.,TRBV5-4,TRBD1,TRBJ2-5,TGTGCCAGCAGCATGCCGGGACAGCTCGAAGAGACCCAGTACTTC,CASSMPGQLEETQYF
.,TRBV4-2,.,TRBJ2-5,TGTGCCAGCAGCCAAGATCTAGGGGTCCAACAGCAAGAGACCCAGTACTTC,CASSQDLGVQQQETQYF
few,TRBV27,TRBD1,TRBJ1-2,TGTGCCAGCAGTTCCGGAAGGGACAGGGGTACACCAGGTGGTGGCTACACCTTC,CASSSGRDRGTPGGGYTF
.,TRBV14,.,TRBJ2-3,TGTGCCAGCAGCCAGGATCTAGCAGATACGCAGTATTTT,CASSQDLADTQYF
few,TRBV28,TRBD1,TRBJ2-2,TGTGCCAGCAGTGCGACAGGGGGGGGCGGGGAGCTGTTTTTT,CASSATGGGGELFF
.,TRBV7-8,.,TRBJ2-7,TGTGCCAGCAGCCCTCGGGTCTCCTACGAGCAGTACTTC,CASSPRVSYEQYF
.,TRBV7-9,.,TRBJ1-6,TGTGCCAGCAGCTCAGACAGTGATAATTCACCCCTCCACTTT,CASSSDSDNSPLHF
few,TRBV2,TRBD1,TRBJ1-5,TGTGCCAGCAGTACGGGGACAGGGTTTCAGCCCCAGCATTTT,CASSTGTGFQPQHF
.,TRBV2,.,TRBJ1-3,TGTGCCAGCAGCAGAGGACTTTGTGGGGGAAACACCATATATTTT,CASSRGLCGGNTIYF
.,TRBV6-5,.,TRBJ2-7,TGTGCCAGCAGTCCCGAATCCGGTAATTTCTACGAGCAGTACTTC,CASSPESGNFYEQYF
once,TRBV21-1,.,TRBJ2-6,TGTGCCAGTAAGGGACTGCCCTCGGCCTATGGGGCCAACGTCCTGACTTTC,CASKGLPSAYGANVLTF